This T cell receptor beta chain came from a study of early T cells in non-severe SARS-CoV-2 infection. Points from the study as a whole: Database matching using VDJdb favored anti-spike CD8 responses, with private and CD4 specificities left missing.

Comment on this clonotype: Its cognate antigen is unknown.

The CDR3 has 13 amino acids. V gave up 4 bases and J gave up 0 bases, with 7 bases separating them. In germline, CDR1 is GTSNPN, CDR2 SVGIG (reference sequence). Unique molecular identifiers (one per individual cDNA molecule) were attached. TCRdb used MiXCR to reprocess the 5' RACE reads, holding one entry per CDR3 protein. The table has some 37,000 distinct CDR3 sequences, 9.9% seen once. The chain is built from TRBV30 and TRBJ1-3; D is uncertain. The sequence was obtained from an adult who was a healthcare worker with PCR-confirmed SARS-CoV-2 infection or an uninfected control (not recorded which). Input material: whole blood. The CDR3 sequence is CAWKPSSGNTIYF. The CDR3, as DNA: TGTGCCTGGAAGCCGAGCTCTGGAAACACCATATATTTT.